The 2 T cell receptor beta chains below were found in one sample sequenced in a study of cytomegalovirus exposure and HLA in healthy donors. The PCR used 60 Vbeta and 13 Jbeta primers. Data came from immunoSEQ multiplex PCR; TCRdb stores just in-frame clones and leaves some out. The sample contains over 150,000 clones, about three quarters of which appear only once. Sample: PBMCs. The receptors originated from a middle-aged woman in good health and CMV-seropositive.

The CDR3 coding sequence is TGTGCCAGCAGCCCGGCAGGGGTTACGAACACTGAAGCTTTCTTT. It is translated as CASSPAGVTNTEAFF. The rearrangement links TRBV6-5 to TRBJ1-1, with D perhaps TRBD1 (6 bases). Germline V lookup: CDR1 MNHEY, CDR2 SVGAGI. V was trimmed by 6 bases and J by 1 base, leaving 15 bases between them. This CDR3 is 15 amino acids long.

This clone was counted a few times. The chain joins TRBV7-2 to TRBJ1-2; 7 bases agree with TRBD1. The germline V gene encodes CDR1 SGHTA and CDR2 FQGNSA. The CDR3 contains 14 residues. The V and J ends lost 5 bases and 4 bases, in that order; junction bases with no gene match: 7. As DNA, the CDR3 is TGTGCCAGCAGCCAAACAGGGGAGGTCTATGGCTACACCTTC. Translating it yields CASSQTGEVYGYTF.